This passage covers 7 T cell receptor beta chains from one sample sequenced in a study of T-cell reconstitution after alpha-beta-depleted transplantation in children. Preparation of the TCRbeta library involved a method that used unique molecular identifiers. Each CDR3 protein gets one entry after TCRdb re-called the PCR reads with MiXCR. The sample comprises just over 950,000 distinct CDR3 sequences, about 31% of which are singletons, and about 28% rests with the top ten. Sequencing used PBMCs, mostly from graft donor cells, obtained 360 days after TCRalphabeta/CD19-depleted stem cell transplant. All receptors derive from a boy in the first two years of life who had a stem cell transplant for SCID, so the T cells may come from the graft donor.

This clonotype was detected only a few times. This chain joins TRBV7-8 and TRBJ2-2; the D gene could be TRBD1 or TRBD2 (5 bases each). CDR1 SGHVS and CDR2 FQNEAQ come from the germline V gene. V lost 4 bases and J lost 4, with 13 bases in between. The CDR3 sequence is 15 residues long. CDR3 nucleotide sequence: TGTGCCAGCAGCTGGGATGGGACGCCCACCGGGGAGCTGTTTTTT. Amino acid sequence: CASSWDGTPTGELFF.

The rearrangement links TRBV20-1 to TRBJ2-3; D might be TRBD1 or TRBD2, each matching 5 bases. V lost 2 bases to trimming and J lost 5 bases, with 17 bases between them. Germline values: CDR1 DFQATT, CDR2 SNEGSKA (reference sequence). CDR3 length: 15 residues. CDR3 in amino acids: CSARPSGPIKDTQYF. The CDR3 DNA follows: TGCAGTGCTAGACCTTCGGGGCCAATAAAAGATACGCAGTATTTT.

This clonotype has more than one count but fewer than ten. J is TRBJ1-5 and V is TRBV20-1; TRBD1 matches at 8 bases. V was clipped by 5 bases and J by 4 bases; unmatched bases: 4. Germline V gene data show CDR1 as DFQATT and CDR2 as SNEGSKA (reference sequence). There are 13 residues in the CDR3. CDR3 sequence reads: CSAWTGWNQPQHF. The CDR3, as DNA: TGCAGTGCTTGGACAGGGTGGAATCAGCCCCAGCATTTT.

This clonotype has only a few counts. This chain links TRBV7-9 with TRBJ2-1; 9 positions match TRBD2. The CDR3 loop spans 14 amino acids. V shed 7 bases and J 5 bases; nucleotides not matched to a gene: 6. The germline gives CDR1 SEHNR, CDR2 FQNEAQ (reference sequence). This CDR3 is CASNRLAGNNEQFF. CDR3 nucleotide sequence: TGTGCCAGCAATAGGCTAGCGGGGAACAATGAGCAGTTCTTC.

The V gene is TRBV6-5, the J gene TRBJ1-1; a possible D gene is TRBD1 (5 bases). The germline CDR1 and CDR2 sequences are MNHEY and SVGAGI. The CDR3 totals 14 residues. The V gene lost 0 bases and the J gene lost 7 bases, with 12 bases spanning the gap. DNA for the CDR3: TGTGCCAGCAGTTACTCGGCAGGGACCGATGAAGCTTTCTTT. Encoded protein: CASSYSAGTDEAFF.

Only a few counts were recorded for this clonotype. DNA for the CDR3: TGTGCCAGCATTGGGCCTTACACAGATACGCAGTATTTT. As protein: CASIGPYTDTQYF. The chain is built from TRBV2 and TRBJ2-3; D is unclear. V lost 7 bases to trimming and J lost 2 bases, with 10 bases between them. CDR1 is SNHLY and CDR2 is FYNNEI in the germline V gene. The CDR3 has 13 amino acids.

V is TRBV12-3 or TRBV12-4 and J is TRBJ1-4; perhaps TRBD1 as D (6 bases). The V end lost 6 bases, the J end lost 11 bases, and 19 bases lay between the germline ends. CDR3 length: 14 amino acids. CDR3 nucleotides: TGTGCCAGCAGCTTTGTTTCGGACAGATCTAAACTGTTTTTT. Encoded protein: CASSFVSDRSKLFF.